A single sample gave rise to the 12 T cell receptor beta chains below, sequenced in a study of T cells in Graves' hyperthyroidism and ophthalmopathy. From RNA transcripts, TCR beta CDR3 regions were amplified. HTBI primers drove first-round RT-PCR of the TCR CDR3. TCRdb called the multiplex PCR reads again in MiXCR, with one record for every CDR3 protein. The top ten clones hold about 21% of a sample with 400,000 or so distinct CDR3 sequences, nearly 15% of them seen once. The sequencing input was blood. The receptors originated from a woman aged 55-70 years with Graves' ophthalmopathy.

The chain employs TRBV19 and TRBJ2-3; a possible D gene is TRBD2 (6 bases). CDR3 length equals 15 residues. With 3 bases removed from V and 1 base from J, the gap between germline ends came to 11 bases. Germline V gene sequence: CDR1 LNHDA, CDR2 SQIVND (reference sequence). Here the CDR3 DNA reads TGTGCCAGTAGTATCGCAGCGGGTCGCACAGATACGCAGTATTTT. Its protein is CASSIAAGRTDTQYF. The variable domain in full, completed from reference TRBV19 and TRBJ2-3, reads DGGITQSPKYLFRKEGQNVTLSCEQNLNHDAMYWYRQDPGQGLRLIYYSQIVNDFQKGDIAEGYSVSREKKESFPLTVTSAQKNPTAFYLCASSIAAGRTDTQYFGPGTRLTVL.

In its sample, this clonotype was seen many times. CDR3 sequence reads: CASSFSPGQGPSEQFF. In DNA, the CDR3 is TGTGCCAGCAGTTTCTCTCCGGGACAGGGACCCAGTGAGCAGTTCTTC. The chain joins TRBV12-3 or TRBV12-4 to TRBJ2-1, with 9 bases identical to TRBD1. Trimming removed 3 bases from V and 9 bases from J; junction bases left unmatched: 12. The CDR3 is 16 residues long.

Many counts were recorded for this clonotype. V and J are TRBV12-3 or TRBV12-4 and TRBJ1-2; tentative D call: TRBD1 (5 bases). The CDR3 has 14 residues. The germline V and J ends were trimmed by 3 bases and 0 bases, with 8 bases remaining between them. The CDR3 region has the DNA TGTGCCAGCAGTTTCGGGGGGTCTAACTATGGCTACACCTTC. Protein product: CASSFGGSNYGYTF.

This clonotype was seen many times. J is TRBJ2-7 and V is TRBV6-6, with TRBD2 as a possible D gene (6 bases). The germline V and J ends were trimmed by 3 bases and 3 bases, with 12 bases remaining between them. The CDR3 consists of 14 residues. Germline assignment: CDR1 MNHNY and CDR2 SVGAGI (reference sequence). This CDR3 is CASSYTPGSYEQYF. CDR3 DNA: TGTGCCAGCAGTTATACTCCCGGGAGCTACGAGCAGTACTTC.

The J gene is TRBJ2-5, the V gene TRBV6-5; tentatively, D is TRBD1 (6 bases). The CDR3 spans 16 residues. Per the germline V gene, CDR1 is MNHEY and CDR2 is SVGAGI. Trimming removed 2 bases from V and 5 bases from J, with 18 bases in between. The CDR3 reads CASSYPDPRGEETQYF. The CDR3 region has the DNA TGTGCCAGCAGTTACCCGGACCCCAGGGGAGAGGAGACCCAGTACTTC.

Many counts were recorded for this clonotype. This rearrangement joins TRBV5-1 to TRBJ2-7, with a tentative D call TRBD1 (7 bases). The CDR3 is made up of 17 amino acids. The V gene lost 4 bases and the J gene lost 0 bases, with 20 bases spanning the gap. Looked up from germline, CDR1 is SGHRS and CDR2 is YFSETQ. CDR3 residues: CASSPGDSRVFSYEQYF. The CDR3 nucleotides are TGCGCCAGCAGCCCGGGGGACAGTCGTGTATTCTCCTACGAGCAGTACTTC.

CDR3 DNA sequence: TGTGCCAGACTAGCGGGAGGGCCGCGCGAGCAGTTCTTC. It yields the protein CARLAGGPREQFF. J is TRBJ2-1 and V is TRBV6-1, with 13 bases identical to TRBD2. V lost 9 bases and J lost 10; bases outside the gene matches: 6. The germline gives CDR1 MNHNS, CDR2 SASEGT. CDR3 length equals 13 residues.

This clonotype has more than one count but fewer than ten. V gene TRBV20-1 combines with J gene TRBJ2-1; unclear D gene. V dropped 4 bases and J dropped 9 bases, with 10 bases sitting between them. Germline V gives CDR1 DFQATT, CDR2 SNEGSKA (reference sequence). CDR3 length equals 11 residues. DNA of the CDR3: TGCAGTGCTATCACAAGAGGTGAGCAGTTCTTC. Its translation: CSAITRGEQFF.

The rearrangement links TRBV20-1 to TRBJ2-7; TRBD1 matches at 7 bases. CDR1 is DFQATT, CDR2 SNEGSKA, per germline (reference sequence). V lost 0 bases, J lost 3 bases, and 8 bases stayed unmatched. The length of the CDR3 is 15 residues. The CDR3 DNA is TGCAGTGCTAGAGATCCGGGACAGACCTTCTACGAGCAGTACTTC. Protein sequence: CSARDPGQTFYEQYF.

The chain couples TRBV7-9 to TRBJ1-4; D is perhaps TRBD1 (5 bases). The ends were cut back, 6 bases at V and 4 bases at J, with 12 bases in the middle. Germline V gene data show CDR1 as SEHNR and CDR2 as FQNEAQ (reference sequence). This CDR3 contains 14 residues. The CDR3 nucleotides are TGTGCCAGCAGGGAAGCAGGGCGTAATGAAAAACTGTTTTTT. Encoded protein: CASREAGRNEKLFF.

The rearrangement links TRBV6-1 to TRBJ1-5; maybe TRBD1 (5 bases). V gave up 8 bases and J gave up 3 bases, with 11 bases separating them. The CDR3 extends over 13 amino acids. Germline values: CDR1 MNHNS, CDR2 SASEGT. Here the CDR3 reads CASGRDPNQPQHF. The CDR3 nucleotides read TGTGCCAGCGGGCGGGACCCCAATCAGCCCCAGCATTTT.

The CDR3 DNA reads TGTGCCAGCAGTCACGGACAGGAGCAGTCTTACTACGAGCAGTACTTC. This sequence encodes CASSHGQEQSYYEQYF. The V call is TRBV7-6, the J call TRBJ2-7, with TRBD1 matching over 7 bases. CDR1 is SGHVS, CDR2 FNYEAQ, per germline. The V and J ends lost 6 bases and 3 bases, in that order; junction bases with no gene match: 14. The CDR3 loop spans 16 amino acids.